The clone carrying this TCR beta chain has a handful of counts. This sample stems from a study of blood T cell repertoires in COVID-19. Study summary: Spain, Italy and the United States supplied samples that represented acute and convalescent COVID-19.

V lost 4 bases and J lost 0, with 13 bases in between. The CDR3 consists of 16 residues. CDR1 is MNHNS, CDR2 SASEGT, per germline. Per the authors' pipeline: Amplification with reference gene primers provided the estimates of nucleated cell counts. The method was immunoSEQ multiplex PCR; TCRdb's version includes in-frame clones alone and lacks a portion of them. V and J calls and clone size are given by that table; D and trimming were obtained from the DNA. The sample includes about 130,000 clones, just under 85% of them seen just once. This TCR came from a man aged 50 to 59 who had recovered from COVID-19. Sequencing was performed on PBMCs or T cells enriched from blood (not recorded which). This chain joins TRBV6-1 and TRBJ2-1; D is perhaps TRBD1 (6 bases). The CDR3: CASSAGDTSSYNEQFF. Here the CDR3 DNA reads TGTGCCAGCAGTGCCGGGGACACCAGCTCCTACAATGAGCAGTTCTTC.